Reported below is one TCR beta chain. The data are from a study of blood T cells in healthy people across ages. Sample-barcoded 5' priming and a J-beta primer mix drove a second PCR of 7 to 11 cycles. TCRdb re-analysed the 5' RACE reads in MiXCR, keeping a single row per CDR3 protein. The data contain roughly 2 million distinct CDR3 sequences, around half of them singletons. Germline-derived CDR1 and CDR2 are MDHEN and SYDVKM. The V segment lost 5 bases and the J segment 3 bases; nucleotides outside the gene matches: 15. The CDR3 extends over 18 amino acids. The sequencing sample was made of blood. This sequence joins TRBV28 and TRBJ2-7, with 11 nucleotides matching TRBD1. This sequence was found in a woman aged 40 to 55 in good health. CDR3 region: CASSPLLDGTGGLYEQYF. CDR3 DNA: TGTGCCAGCAGTCCCCTTTTAGATGGGACAGGGGGACTCTACGAGCAGTACTTC.